The next 10 T cell receptor beta chains were all read from a single sample in a study of CD8 T cells in ankylosing spondylitis. TCRdb processed the 5' RACE reads anew with MiXCR; each CDR3 protein has one entry. The sample has around 300,000 distinct CDR3 sequences; approximately 10% are singletons. Specimen: blood, either unsorted or a sorted T cell fraction (not recorded which). The receptors were gathered from a female donor with ankylosing spondylitis or in good health (not recorded which).

The table lists this clonotype with many counts. The gene calls are TRBV29-1 and TRBJ2-6; D might be TRBD1 (5 bases). Germline V CDR1 and CDR2: SQVTM, ANQGSEA. The CDR3 extends over 16 amino acids. Deletions cut 7 bases from V and 0 bases from J, with 16 bases between. This CDR3 reads CSAQTDINSGANVLTF. DNA for the CDR3: TGCAGCGCTCAGACAGATATTAACTCTGGGGCCAACGTCCTGACTTTC.

This chain connects TRBV4-2 to TRBJ2-2, with 7 nucleotides matching TRBD2. Germline V gene sequence: CDR1 LGHNA, CDR2 YNFKEQ. The CDR3 extends over 17 amino acids. After removal of 5 bases from V and 0 bases from J, the junction contained 9 bases not matched to a gene. CDR3: CASSWEQRDANTGELFF. CDR3 bases: TGTGCCAGCAGCTGGGAGCAGCGGGACGCGAACACCGGGGAGCTGTTTTTT.

This clonotype was detected once. With a much larger clone just one base away, this may be a read error. The V gene is TRBV20-1, the J gene TRBJ2-7; D may correspond to TRBD1 or TRBD2 (6 bases each). Germline V lookup: CDR1 DFQATT, CDR2 SNEGSKA (reference sequence). CDR3 length: 16 residues. CDR3 sequence: CCARGGSSGKSYEQYF. In nucleotides, the CDR3 is TGCTGTGCTAGAGGGGGTAGTAGCGGAAAATCCTACGAGCAGTACTTC.

In its sample, this clonotype was seen many times. This chain uses TRBV7-9 with TRBJ1-5, with unresolved D. The germline gives CDR1 SEHNR, CDR2 FQNEAQ (reference sequence). The CDR3 totals 16 residues. V gave up 4 bases and J gave up 4 bases, with 17 bases separating them. The CDR3 loop is CASSSTGGSGNQPQHF. In nucleotides, the CDR3 is TGTGCCAGCAGCTCTACGGGCGGGTCGGGAAATCAGCCCCAGCATTTT.

This clonotype has a count of ten or more. The chain employs TRBV29-1 and TRBJ1-2, with 7 bases matching TRBD1. The J segment lost 0 bases and the V segment lost 5 bases, leaving 15 bases of the junction unmatched. Per germline, CDR1 SQVTM and CDR2 ANQGSEA. The CDR3 runs to 17 residues. CDR3 amino acids: CSVTGVDRQHSNYGYTF. CDR3 DNA: TGCAGCGTTACGGGGGTGGACAGGCAACACTCTAACTATGGCTACACCTTC.

This clonotype showed up many times. This chain links TRBV7-2 with TRBJ2-6, with D uncertain. Trimming left V 6 bases short and J 7 bases short, with 13 bases between. Germline V CDR1 and CDR2: SGHTA, FQGNSA. This CDR3 region has 14 residues. CDR3 protein: CASSRVQGANVLTF. CDR3 in DNA: TGTGCCAGCAGTCGTGTTCAAGGAGCCAACGTCCTGACTTTC.

This clonotype appeared a few times. V gene TRBV27 combines with J gene TRBJ2-7, with D tentatively TRBD1 (6 bases). V gave up 0 bases and J gave up 4 bases, with 7 bases separating them. The CDR3 contains 13 residues. Per germline, CDR1 MNHEY and CDR2 SMNVEV (reference sequence). The DNA for the CDR3 is TGTGCCAGCAGTTTATCCAGGGGTTACGAGCAGTACTTC. It yields the protein CASSLSRGYEQYF.

This clonotype was observed many times. The chain is built from TRBV20-1 and TRBJ1-1; weak D call: TRBD1 (5 bases). CDR3 length: 14 amino acids. The germline V and J ends were trimmed by 0 bases and 4 bases, with 12 bases remaining between them. Looked up from germline, CDR1 is DFQATT and CDR2 is SNEGSKA (reference sequence). CDR3 sequence reads: CSARDLGGSTEAFF. The CDR3 nucleotides are TGCAGTGCTAGAGATTTGGGGGGTAGCACTGAAGCTTTCTTT.

This chain joins TRBV5-1 and TRBJ2-7; weak D call: TRBD2 (6 bases). Germline lookup yields CDR1 SGHRS and CDR2 YFSETQ. V was clipped by 3 bases and J by 3 bases, with 10 bases between them. The CDR3 runs 13 residues. The CDR3 sequence is CASSWGTLYEQYF. In DNA form, the CDR3 reads TGCGCCAGCAGCTGGGGGACTCTCTACGAGCAGTACTTC.

There are a few counts of this clonotype. This chain connects TRBV7-2 to TRBJ2-1, with 10 bases lining up with TRBD2. From germline, CDR1 is SGHTA and CDR2 FQGNSA. J gave up 10 bases and V 2 bases, and 14 bases lay outside the gene matches. This CDR3 comprises 17 residues. The CDR3 bases are TGTGCCAGCAGCTTATGGGCTAGCGGGAGTTGGGATCGAGAGCAGTTCTTC. Amino acids: CASSLWASGSWDREQFF.